Presented here are 31 T cell receptor beta chains from one specimen sequenced in a study of cytomegalovirus exposure and HLA in healthy donors. In the PCR, 60 Vbeta and 13 Jbeta primers were used. This table comes from immunoSEQ multiplex PCR, and its TCRdb copy is limited to in-frame clones, with some not included. The repertoire has under 200,000 clones, 85% of them found once; the top ten carry roughly 2.5%. Material for sequencing was PBMCs. The receptors were sampled from a man aged 30-40 years in good health and CMV-seropositive.

V and J are TRBV15 and TRBJ1-1; D may be TRBD1 (5 bases). The CDR3 is 17 residues long. Trimming left V 3 bases short and J 1 base short, with 18 bases between. Germline V gene data show CDR1 as LNHNV and CDR2 as YYDKDF (reference sequence). This chain's CDR3 is CATSSHREGRRNTEAFF. In nucleotides, the CDR3 is TGTGCCACCAGCAGCCATAGAGAGGGGAGGAGGAACACTGAAGCTTTCTTT.

V gene TRBV5-4 combines with J gene TRBJ1-2; no definite D call. The germline V and J ends were trimmed by 0 bases and 0 bases, with 3 bases remaining between them. The CDR3 is made up of 13 amino acids. Germline V gene lookup returns CDR1 SGHNT and CDR2 YYREEE (reference sequence). In nucleotides, the CDR3 is TGTGCCAGCAGCTTGGTAGCTAACTATGGCTACACCTTC. It translates to CASSLVANYGYTF.

The CDR3 here is CASSTTGNEQFF. CDR3 in DNA: TGTGCCAGTAGTACGACTGGTAATGAGCAGTTCTTC. This chain joins TRBV19 and TRBJ2-1; D is undetermined. Germline V gene lookup returns CDR1 LNHDA and CDR2 SQIVND (reference sequence). Trimming stripped 4 bases from V and 7 bases from J, with 8 bases between. The CDR3 sequence is 12 residues long. The full variable domain, its missing parts supplied by reference TRBV19 and TRBJ2-1, is DGGITQSPKYLFRKEGQNVTLSCEQNLNHDAMYWYRQDPGQGLRLIYYSQIVNDFQKGDIAEGYSVSREKKESFPLTVTSAQKNPTAFYLCASSTTGNEQFFGPGTRLTVL.

Written as DNA, the CDR3 is TGTGCCAGCAGTCCCGGGGACTATGGCTACACCTTC. This encodes CASSPGDYGYTF. The rearrangement uses TRBV5-6 and TRBJ1-2; D gene ambiguous. V dropped 5 bases and J dropped 3 bases, with 8 bases sitting between them. CDR1 is SGHDT and CDR2 is YYEEEE in the germline V gene. The CDR3 sequence is 12 residues long.

In DNA form, the CDR3 reads TGTGCCAGCAGTGACCCCCCCGGGGGGGGGCTGGGGGATGAGCAGTTCTTC. Protein sequence: CASSDPPGGGLGDEQFF. The chain uses TRBV6-1 and TRBJ2-1; TRBD2 aligns across 8 bases. Trimming took 3 bases from V and 8 from J; bases not matched to a gene: 15. Germline V gene sequence: CDR1 MNHNS, CDR2 SASEGT. CDR3 size: 17 residues.

This sequence joins TRBV18 and TRBJ2-5, with 10 bases fitting TRBD1. CDR3 length: 13 amino acids. Germline trimming cut 2 bases from V and 7 bases from J; bases unmatched to any gene: 1. CDR1 is KGHSH and CDR2 is LQKENI in the germline V gene. The CDR3 nucleotides read TGTGCCAGCTCACCAGGACAGGGGGGGACCCAGTACTTC. Translation gives CASSPGQGGTQYF.

The chain joins TRBV5-1 to TRBJ2-5; TRBD1 aligns across 7 bases. Per germline, CDR1 SGHRS and CDR2 YFSETQ. The CDR3 runs 14 residues. With V trimmed by 0 bases and J by 4 bases, 3 bases remained unmatched. The CDR3 region has the DNA TGCGCCAGCAGCTTGGCTCGGACAGGAGAGACCCAGTACTTC. Translated: CASSLARTGETQYF.

V gene TRBV6-5 combines with J gene TRBJ2-5; D is unclear. This CDR3 region has 14 residues. The V gene lost 0 bases and the J gene lost 11 bases, with 16 bases spanning the gap. CDR1 is MNHEY and CDR2 is SVGAGI in the germline V gene. The CDR3 coding sequence is TGTGCCAGCAGTTACTCGACTGGGTCGGGTGAGCAGTACTTC. This gives the protein CASSYSTGSGEQYF.

The rearrangement links TRBV7-2 to TRBJ2-3; the D gene is possibly TRBD2 (5 bases). Between the trimmed V and J ends, which lost 1 base and 3 bases, there was a span of 11 bases. Per germline, CDR1 SGHTA and CDR2 FQGNSA. The CDR3 runs 15 residues. The CDR3 reads CASSLDRRTTDTQYF. The CDR3 nucleotides read TGTGCCAGCAGCTTAGATCGCCGGACTACAGATACGCAGTATTTT.

J is TRBJ2-7 and V is TRBV2; D unclear. Germline CDR1 and CDR2: SNHLY and FYNNEI. Trimming removed 8 bases at V and 3 bases at J, with 14 bases between. The CDR3 consists of 13 residues. The DNA of the CDR3 is TGTGCCAGCGAGCCGACAAGCCTCTACGAGCAGTACTTC. As protein: CASEPTSLYEQYF.

The rearrangement uses TRBV27 and TRBJ2-1; 8 positions match TRBD2. This CDR3 contains 16 residues. The germline V gene has CDR1 MNHEY and CDR2 SMNVEV (reference sequence). Germline trimming cut 0 bases from V and 0 bases from J; bases unmatched to any gene: 1. CDR3 DNA: TGTGCCAGCAGTTTATCAGCGGGAGACTCCTACAATGAGCAGTTCTTC. Residues: CASSLSAGDSYNEQFF.

The chain links TRBV29-1 to TRBJ2-1; TRBD2 agrees at 9 bases. The CDR3 totals 14 residues. The germline V gene encodes CDR1 SQVTM and CDR2 ANQGSEA. V shed 4 bases and J 10 bases; nucleotides not matched to a gene: 11. As DNA, the CDR3 is TGCAGCGTTGTAAGACCTAGCGGGGCGAGAGAGCAGTTCTTC. Protein: CSVVRPSGAREQFF.

J is TRBJ2-7 and V is TRBV21-1; the table's D call of TRBD2 was not tested on the DNA. TRBV21-1 is reported as a pseudogene. The CDR3 is made up of 13 amino acids. CDR3 residues: CASRPSGSYEQYV. The CDR3 nucleotides read TGTGCCAGCAGACCTAGCGGTTCCTACGAGCAGTACGTC.

This clone is a singleton in its sample. The junction does not match germline at one end; this may be a read error. The chain combines TRBV7-9 with TRBJ2-1; the match to TRBD2 covers 11 bases. In germline, CDR1 is SEHNR, CDR2 FQNEAQ (reference sequence). The CDR3 has 15 residues. This CDR3 is CSSSHSGRGRNEQFF. The CDR3 DNA follows: TGTTCCAGCAGCCATAGCGGGAGGGGTCGCAATGAGCAGTTCTTC.

The genes are TRBV18 and TRBJ2-3, with 11 positions matching TRBD2. V lost 2 bases to trimming and J lost 6 bases; unmatched junction nucleotides: 10. Germline assignment: CDR1 KGHSH and CDR2 LQKENI. This CDR3 is built from 17 residues. CDR3 DNA: TGTGCCAGCTCACCAATACGCCTAGCGGGAGGTCCGGATACGCAGTATTTT. Protein sequence: CASSPIRLAGGPDTQYF.

V and J are TRBV6-1 and TRBJ2-1, with 8 bases matching TRBD2. The V and J ends lost 6 bases and 3 bases, in that order; junction bases with no gene match: 4. Germline V CDR1 and CDR2: MNHNS, SASEGT. The CDR3 runs to 14 residues. CDR3 region: CASRETSVYNEQFF. CDR3 DNA sequence: TGTGCCAGCAGGGAGACTAGCGTCTACAATGAGCAGTTCTTC.

The rearrangement uses TRBV5-4 and TRBJ2-5, with D unresolved. CDR1 SGHNT and CDR2 YYREEE come from the germline V gene (reference sequence). V was trimmed by 3 bases and J by 7 bases, leaving 16 bases between them. This CDR3 contains 14 residues. CDR3 sequence reads: CASSSVSLSATQYF. DNA for the CDR3: TGTGCCAGCAGCTCAGTTTCGTTATCCGCGACCCAGTACTTC.

The chain combines TRBV9 with TRBJ2-1, with 9 bases fitting TRBD1. J lost 3 bases, V lost 4 bases, and 8 bases had no gene match. Germline V lookup: CDR1 SGDLS, CDR2 YYNGEE. The CDR3 totals 16 residues. The DNA for the CDR3 is TGTGCCAGCAGCCTCACCGGGACAGGGAACTACAATGAGCAGTTCTTC. Translated, it gives CASSLTGTGNYNEQFF.

The J gene is TRBJ1-1, the V gene TRBV7-8; no clear D gene. The CDR3 spans 13 residues. Germline lookup yields CDR1 SGHVS and CDR2 FQNEAQ. Deletions cut 5 bases from V and 6 bases from J, with 13 bases between. The CDR3 bases are TGTGCCAGCAGCCCGACCTATGGGCCTGAAGCTTTCTTT. Translating it yields CASSPTYGPEAFF.

This sequence joins TRBV15 and TRBJ2-4, with 7 bases aligning to TRBD2. V lost 5 bases, J lost 8 bases, and 12 bases stayed unmatched. The CDR3 has 15 residues. Per the germline V gene, CDR1 is LNHNV and CDR2 is YYDKDF (reference sequence). In DNA form, the CDR3 reads TGTGCCACCAGCGGACCGGGACTACTACGATACATTCAGTACTTC. Translated: CATSGPGLLRYIQYF.

This clone was seen a single time. This chain joins TRBV6-5 and TRBJ2-1; TRBD2 matches at 7 bases. Trimming at V came to 4 bases and at J to 4 bases, leaving 10 bases not matched to a gene. The CDR3 has 16 amino acids. Germline-derived CDR1 and CDR2 are MNHEY and SVGAGI. The CDR3 is CASSFTLGTTYNEQFF. Here the CDR3 DNA reads TGTGCCAGCAGTTTTACTCTTGGGACTACGTACAATGAGCAGTTCTTC.

This clone was detected only a few times. The chain has TRBV6-5 and TRBJ1-1, with 7 bases aligning to TRBD1. The CDR3 covers 16 residues. The germline V gene encodes CDR1 MNHEY and CDR2 SVGAGI. V gave up 0 bases and J gave up 4 bases; unmatched junction bases: 8. CDR3 nucleotide sequence: TGTGCCAGCAGTTACTCCCCGGGACAGCATATCACTGAAGCTTTCTTT. It yields the protein CASSYSPGQHITEAFF.

The rearrangement uses TRBV4-1 and TRBJ2-1; D unresolved. Per germline, CDR1 MGHRA and CDR2 YSYEKL. The germline V and J ends were trimmed by 0 bases and 1 base, with 7 bases remaining between them. The CDR3 spans 15 residues. The CDR3 nucleotides are TGCGCCAGCAGCCAAGATCCAGGATCCTACAATGAGCAGTTCTTC. Encoded protein: CASSQDPGSYNEQFF.

The chain has TRBV12-5 and TRBJ2-1, with TRBD2 matching 11 bases. With 5 bases clipped from V and 0 bases from J, the junction kept 15 bases outside the gene matches. The CDR3 is 20 residues long. Germline V gene sequence: CDR1 LGHNT, CDR2 FRNRAP. The CDR3 nucleotides read TGTGCTAGTGGTCGCTACCCTGAGACTAGCGGGATCCGCTCCTACAATGAGCAGTTCTTC. It translates to CASGRYPETSGIRSYNEQFF.

V usage is TRBV4-1 and J usage is TRBJ2-3; D possibly corresponds to TRBD1 (5 bases). The CDR3 totals 14 residues. The germline V gene has CDR1 MGHRA and CDR2 YSYEKL. V was cut by 1 base and J by 4 bases, with 9 bases left in between. The CDR3 bases are TGCGCCAGCAGCCAAGGCAGGGCGGCAGATACGCAGTATTTT. Its translation is CASSQGRAADTQYF.

The chain combines TRBV2 with TRBJ2-5; 8 bases agree with TRBD1. Per germline, CDR1 SNHLY and CDR2 FYNNEI. The CDR3 consists of 14 residues. Losses at the gene ends were 1 base for V and 5 bases for J; bases not matched to a gene: 3. The CDR3 coding sequence is TGTGCCAGCAGTGAAGGACAGGGGACGGAGACCCAGTACTTC. Amino acids: CASSEGQGTETQYF.

The chain has TRBV7-8 and TRBJ1-5; D perhaps matches TRBD1 (5 bases). The length of the CDR3 is 14 residues. V was cut by 4 bases and J by 7 bases, with 14 bases left in between. The germline CDR1 and CDR2 sequences are SGHVS and FQNEAQ. The CDR3 DNA reads as TGTGCCAGCAGCTCCTCACGGGGGGGACAGCCCCAGCATTTT. Its translation is CASSSSRGGQPQHF.

The chain recombines TRBV27 with TRBJ2-3, with 8 positions matching TRBD2. J gave up 6 bases and V 3 bases, and 14 bases lay outside the gene matches. Germline assignment: CDR1 MNHEY and CDR2 SMNVEV (reference sequence). The CDR3 sequence is 17 residues long. The CDR3 bases are TGTGCCAGCAGTTTCGGGAGGGGGGTCGAGGGCCCGGATACGCAGTATTTT. It yields the protein CASSFGRGVEGPDTQYF.

This clone appeared a few times. The chain recombines TRBV5-8 with TRBJ2-5; maybe TRBD1 (6 bases). Trimming took 4 bases from V and 7 from J, leaving 14 bases between them. This CDR3 has 13 residues. CDR1 is SGHTS and CDR2 is YDEGEE in the germline V gene. CDR3 sequence: CASSDRFEGTQYF. CDR3 sequence (DNA): TGTGCCAGCAGCGACAGGTTTGAAGGGACCCAGTACTTC.

V is TRBV19 and J is TRBJ2-5; 10 bases fit TRBD2. Gene TRBJ2-7 matches the end of the DNA better, so the J call may be wrong. CDR1 is LNHDA, CDR2 SQIVND, per germline (reference sequence). The CDR3 totals 13 residues. The CDR3: CASSGTSDHEQYF. The CDR3 DNA sequence: TGTGCCAGTAGCGGGACTAGCGACCACGAGCAGTACTTC.

The chain recombines TRBV27 with TRBJ2-7; 7 bases map to TRBD1. CDR1 and CDR2 (germline): MNHEY, SMNVEV (reference sequence). The junction had 11 bases not matched to a gene; V was cut back by 6 bases and J by 0 bases. The length of the CDR3 is 16 residues. The chain's CDR3 is CASSHSTGTLSYEQYF. The CDR3 bases are TGTGCCAGCAGCCACTCGACAGGGACCCTCTCCTACGAGCAGTACTTC.